What follows describes a single T cell receptor (beta chain). No antigen is known for it. Indicated time point: proximal margin of the surgical specimen (macroscopically non-inflamed). This sample is drawn from a study of T cell repertoires in ileal Crohn's disease. Study background: Every patient was operated on for stricturing (61%) or penetrating (approximately 39%) complications. Each sample's TCRB immunosequencing used five hundred nanograms of biopsy DNA. From the resection specimen's proximal margin, biopsies were taken as MI. Study-level findings and limits: Clonality above 26.8% at surgery always came with endoscopic recurrence.

Sequenced by immunoSEQ multiplex PCR; TCRdb stores in-frame clones only, minus some. The sample yields 2,500 to 3,000 clones, about four fifths seen once. The clonotype originates from an adult with Crohn's disease. The sequenced sample was ileal tissue.

CDR3 amino acids: CASSLGHGGNTEAFF. CDR3 sequence (DNA): TGTGCCAGCAGCTTAGGGCATGGCGGGAACACTGAAGCTTTCTTT. The chain is built from TRBV7-8 and TRBJ1-1; D remains unclear. The CDR3 is 15 amino acids. V lost 1 base, J lost 1 base, and 10 bases lay in between. Germline CDR1 reads SGHVS; CDR2 reads FQNEAQ.